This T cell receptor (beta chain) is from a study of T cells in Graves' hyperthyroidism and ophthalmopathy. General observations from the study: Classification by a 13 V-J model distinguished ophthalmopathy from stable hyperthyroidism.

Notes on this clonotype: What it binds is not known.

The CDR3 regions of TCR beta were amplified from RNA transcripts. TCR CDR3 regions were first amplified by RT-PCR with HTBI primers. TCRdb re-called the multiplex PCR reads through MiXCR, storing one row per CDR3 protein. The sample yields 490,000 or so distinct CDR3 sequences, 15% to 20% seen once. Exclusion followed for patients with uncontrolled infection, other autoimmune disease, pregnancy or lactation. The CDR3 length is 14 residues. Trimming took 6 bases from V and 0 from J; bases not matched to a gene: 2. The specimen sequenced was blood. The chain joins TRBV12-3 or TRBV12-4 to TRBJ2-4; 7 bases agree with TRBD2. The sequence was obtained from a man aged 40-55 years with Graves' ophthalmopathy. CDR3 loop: CASRTGGAKNIQYF. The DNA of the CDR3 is TGTGCCAGCAGGACGGGGGGAGCCAAAAACATTCAGTACTTC.